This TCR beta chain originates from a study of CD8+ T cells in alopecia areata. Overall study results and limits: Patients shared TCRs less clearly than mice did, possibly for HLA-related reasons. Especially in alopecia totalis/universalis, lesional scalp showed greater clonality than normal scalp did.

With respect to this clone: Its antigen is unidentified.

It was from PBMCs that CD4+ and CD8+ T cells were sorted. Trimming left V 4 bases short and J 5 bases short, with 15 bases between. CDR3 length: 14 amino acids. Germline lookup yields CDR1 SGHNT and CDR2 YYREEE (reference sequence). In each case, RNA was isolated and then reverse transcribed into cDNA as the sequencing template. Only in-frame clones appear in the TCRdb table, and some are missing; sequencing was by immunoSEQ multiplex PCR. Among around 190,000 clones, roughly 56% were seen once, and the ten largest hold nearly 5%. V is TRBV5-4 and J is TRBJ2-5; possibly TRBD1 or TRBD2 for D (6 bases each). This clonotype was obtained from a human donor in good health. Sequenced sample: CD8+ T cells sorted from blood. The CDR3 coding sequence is TGTGCCAGCAGCGCGGAGGGGGGCCGGGAGACCCAGTACTTC. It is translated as CASSAEGGRETQYF.